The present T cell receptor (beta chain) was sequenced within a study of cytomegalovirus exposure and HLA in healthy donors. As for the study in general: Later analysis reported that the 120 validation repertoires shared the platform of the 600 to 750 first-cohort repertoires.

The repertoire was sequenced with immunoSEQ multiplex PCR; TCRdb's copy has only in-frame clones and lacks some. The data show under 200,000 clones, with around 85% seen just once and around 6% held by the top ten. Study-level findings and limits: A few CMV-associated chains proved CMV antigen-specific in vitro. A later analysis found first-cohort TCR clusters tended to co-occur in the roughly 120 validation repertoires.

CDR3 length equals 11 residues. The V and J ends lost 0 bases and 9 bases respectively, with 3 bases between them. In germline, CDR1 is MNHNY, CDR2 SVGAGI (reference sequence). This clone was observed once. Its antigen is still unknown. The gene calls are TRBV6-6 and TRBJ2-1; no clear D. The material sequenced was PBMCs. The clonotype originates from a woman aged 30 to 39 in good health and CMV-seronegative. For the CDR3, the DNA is TGTGCCAGCAGTTACTCTACTGAGCAGTTCTTC. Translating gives CASSYSTEQFF.